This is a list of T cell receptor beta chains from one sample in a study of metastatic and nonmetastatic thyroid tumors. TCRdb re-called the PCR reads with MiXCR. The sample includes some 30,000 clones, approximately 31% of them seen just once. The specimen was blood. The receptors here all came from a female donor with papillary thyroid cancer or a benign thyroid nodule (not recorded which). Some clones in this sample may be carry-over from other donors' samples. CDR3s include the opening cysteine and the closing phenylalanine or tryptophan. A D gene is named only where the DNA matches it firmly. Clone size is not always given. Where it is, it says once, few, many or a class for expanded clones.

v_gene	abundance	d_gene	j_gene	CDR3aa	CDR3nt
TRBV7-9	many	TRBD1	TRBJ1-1	CASSFPTGVRAEAFF	TGTGCCAGCAGCTTTCCAACAGGGGTTCGTGCTGAAGCTTTCTTT
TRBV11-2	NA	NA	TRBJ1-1	CASSSRQRASQSTEAFF	TGTGCCAGCAGCTCGAGACAGAGAGCCAGTCAGAGCACTGAAGCTTTCTTT
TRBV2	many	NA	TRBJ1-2	CASRPTGYGYTF	TGTGCCAGCAGGCCTACAGGATACGGCTACACCTTC
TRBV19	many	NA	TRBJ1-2	CASSIQSDYGYTF	TGTGCCAGTAGTATCCAGAGTGACTATGGCTACACCTTC
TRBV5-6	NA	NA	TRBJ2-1	CASRLCASETSYNEQFF	TGTGCCAGCAGATTGTGCGCTAGCGAGACCTCCTACAATGAGCAGTTCTTC
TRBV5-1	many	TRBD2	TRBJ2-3	CASRAGGPDTQYF	TGCGCCAGCAGAGCGGGAGGGCCTGATACGCAGTATTTT
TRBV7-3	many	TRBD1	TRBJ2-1	CASSSYTGTGLFF	TGTGCCAGCAGCTCCTACACCGGGACAGGGCTGTTCTTC
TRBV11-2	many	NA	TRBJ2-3	CASSRSPTDTQYF	TGTGCCAGCAGTCGCTCGCCCACAGATACGCAGTATTTT
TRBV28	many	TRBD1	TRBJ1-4	CASSSGGEGAWREKLFF	TGTGCCAGCAGTTCAGGGGGCGAGGGGGCGTGGAGGGAAAAACTGTTTTTT
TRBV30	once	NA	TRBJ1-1	CAWSVLTNTEAFF	TGTGCCTGGAGTGTATTGACGAACACTGAAGCTTTCTTT
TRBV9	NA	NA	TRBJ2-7	CASIVEIGSVMGEQYF	TGTGCCAGCATCGTAGAAATTGGTAGCGTGATGGGCGAGCAGTACTTC
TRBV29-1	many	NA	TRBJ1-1	CSVVGAELNTEAFF	TGCAGCGTTGTGGGGGCGGAATTGAACACTGAAGCTTTCTTT
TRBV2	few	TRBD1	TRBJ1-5	CASTETGVPNQPQHF	TGTGCCAGCACGGAAACAGGGGTCCCTAATCAGCCCCAGCATTTT
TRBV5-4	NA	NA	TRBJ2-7	CASSFGLSSVSGGHEQYF	TGTGCCAGCAGCTTTGGGTTGTCTAGCGTGAGTGGAGGGCACGAGCAGTACTTC
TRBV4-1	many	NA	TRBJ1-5	CASSQGPLEQPQHF	TGCGCCAGCAGCCAGGGGCCACTAGAACAGCCCCAGCATTTT
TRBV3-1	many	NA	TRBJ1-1	CASSPQGWTEAFF	TGTGCCAGCAGCCCCCAGGGATGGACTGAAGCTTTCTTT
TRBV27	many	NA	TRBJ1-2	CASFPSSGVDGGYTF	TGTGCCAGCTTCCCCTCTTCCGGGGTCGACGGAGGCTACACCTTC
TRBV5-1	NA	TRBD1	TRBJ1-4	CASSPGTGAEKLFF	TGCGCCAGCAGTCCCGGGACAGGGGCTGAAAAACTGTTTTTT
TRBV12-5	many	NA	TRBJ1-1	CASGWNRVAEAFF	TGTGCTAGTGGTTGGAACAGGGTGGCTGAAGCTTTCTTT
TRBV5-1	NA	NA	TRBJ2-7	CASSLEGGNYEQYF	TGCGCCAGCAGCCTCGAGGGGGGGAACTACGAGCAGTACTTC
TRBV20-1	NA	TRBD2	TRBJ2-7	CSARWGGADSYEQYF	TGCAGTGCTAGATGGGGAGGGGCAGACTCCTACGAGCAGTACTTC
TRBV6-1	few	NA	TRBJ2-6	CASVDSYNSGANVLTF	TGTGCCAGCGTAGACAGCTACAACTCTGGGGCCAACGTCCTGACTTTC
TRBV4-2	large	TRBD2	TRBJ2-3	CASSQDLAGESTDTQYF	TGTGCCAGCAGCCAAGATTTAGCGGGAGAGAGCACAGATACGCAGTATTTT
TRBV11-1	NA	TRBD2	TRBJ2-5	CASNSAGGPQETQYF	TGTGCCAGTAACTCAGCGGGGGGCCCCCAAGAGACCCAGTACTTC
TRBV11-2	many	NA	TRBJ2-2	CASSSSNTGELFF	TGTGCCAGCAGCTCAAGCAACACCGGGGAGCTGTTTTTT
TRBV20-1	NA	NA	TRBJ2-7	CSARAIGDLSYEQYF	TGCAGTGCTAGAGCTATCGGGGATCTGTCCTACGAGCAGTACTTC
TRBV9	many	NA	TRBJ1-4	CASSTQGGNDNEKLFF	TGTGCCAGCAGCACCCAGGGAGGAAATGATAATGAAAAACTGTTTTTT
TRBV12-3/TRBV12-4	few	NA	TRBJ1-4	CASSLGTGSREKLFF	TGTGCCAGCAGTTTAGGAACAGGGTCTAGAGAAAAACTGTTTTTT
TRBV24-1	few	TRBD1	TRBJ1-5	CATSASTGVQPQHF	TGTGCCACCAGTGCTTCGACAGGGGTTCAGCCCCAGCATTTT
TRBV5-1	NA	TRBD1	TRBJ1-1	CASSWGDRKTEAFF	TGCGCCAGCAGCTGGGGGGACAGGAAGACTGAAGCTTTCTTT
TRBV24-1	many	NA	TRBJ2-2	CATSGPGRLGGELFF	TGTGCCACCAGTGGCCCTGGGCGGTTAGGCGGGGAGCTGTTTTTT
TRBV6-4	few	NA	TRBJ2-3	CASSVGTGSTDTQYF	TGTGCCAGCAGTGTCGGAACAGGCTCCACAGATACGCAGTATTTT
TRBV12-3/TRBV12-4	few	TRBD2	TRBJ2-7	CASRLALTYEQYF	TGTGCCAGCAGACTAGCGCTGACCTACGAGCAGTACTTC
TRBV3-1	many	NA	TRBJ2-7	CASSDSGLPLDEQYF	TGTGCCAGCAGCGACTCGGGACTTCCTCTAGACGAGCAGTACTTC
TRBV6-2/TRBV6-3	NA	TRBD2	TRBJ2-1	CASNTGGESNEQFF	TGTGCCAGCAACACGGGAGGAGAGTCTAATGAGCAGTTCTTC
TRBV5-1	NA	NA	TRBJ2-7	CASSREESTYEQYF	TGTGCCAGCAGCAGGGAGGAGTCAACCTACGAGCAGTACTTC
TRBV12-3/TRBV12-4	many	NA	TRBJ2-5	CASSLGSGRVQETQYF	TGTGCCAGCAGTTTAGGGTCCGGCAGAGTTCAAGAGACCCAGTACTTC